The clone carrying this T cell receptor beta chain showed up just a few times. These data come from a study of T cells after yellow fever vaccination. The study made its TCR cDNA through 5'RACE template switching. That step introduced a universal primer site along with UMIs. TCRdb called the 5' RACE reads again in MiXCR, with one record for every CDR3 protein. Seen here are about 630,000 distinct CDR3 sequences, about 12% observed once, and the top ten hold about 15%. V lost 7 bases, J lost 8 bases, and 14 bases lay in between. Per germline, CDR1 SQVTM and CDR2 ANQGSEA. The CDR3 is 11 residues long. The chain is built from TRBV29-1 and TRBJ1-2; perhaps TRBD1 as D (6 bases). This sequence was found in a young man who received the YFV17D yellow fever vaccine. Sequences were derived from PBMCs, sampled on the day of the yellow fever booster vaccination. CDR3 protein: CSAMDSKGYTF. CDR3 DNA: TGCAGCGCTATGGACAGTAAGGGCTACACCTTC.